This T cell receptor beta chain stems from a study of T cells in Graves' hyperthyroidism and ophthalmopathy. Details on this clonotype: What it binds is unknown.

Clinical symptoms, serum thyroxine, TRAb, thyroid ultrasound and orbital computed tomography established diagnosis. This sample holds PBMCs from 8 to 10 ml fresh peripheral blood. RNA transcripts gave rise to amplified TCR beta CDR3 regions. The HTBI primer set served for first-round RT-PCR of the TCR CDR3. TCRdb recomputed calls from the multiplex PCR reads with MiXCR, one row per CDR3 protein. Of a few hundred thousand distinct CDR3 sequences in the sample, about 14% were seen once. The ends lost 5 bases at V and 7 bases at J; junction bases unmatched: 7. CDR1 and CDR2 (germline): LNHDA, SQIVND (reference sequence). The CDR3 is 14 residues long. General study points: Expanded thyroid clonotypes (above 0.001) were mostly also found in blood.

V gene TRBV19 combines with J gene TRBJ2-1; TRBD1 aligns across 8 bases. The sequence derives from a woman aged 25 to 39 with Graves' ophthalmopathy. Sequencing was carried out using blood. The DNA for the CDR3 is TGTGCCAGTAGTCGGACAGGGTTGGGTAATGAGCAGTTCTTC. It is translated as CASSRTGLGNEQFF.